Following are 19 T cell receptor beta chains from one sample sequenced in a study of T cells expressing NK-cell markers. TCRdb re-called the 5' RACE reads; every CDR3 protein appears as one record, without DNA. Its clone listing holds 150,000 to 160,000 distinct CDR3 sequences. The specimen was blood T cells: a sorted CD56 or NKG2C T cell subset, CD4+ or CD8+ T cells, or bulk PBMC T cells (not recorded which). The origin of the receptors is a woman aged 45-65 years in good health.

The V gene is TRBV7-9, the J gene TRBJ2-1; with no DNA, the TCRdb D assignment of TRBD2 cannot be verified. This CDR3 is 15 amino acids long. The V gene's germline CDR1 is SEHNR and CDR2 FQNEAQ (reference sequence). This chain's CDR3 is CASSLLAGWDNEQFF.

The CDR3 here is CSARDIAGVGDTQYF. The genes are TRBV20-1 and TRBJ2-3; the D call from TCRdb, TRBD2, cannot be confirmed without DNA. The CDR3 loop spans 15 amino acids. Looked up from germline, CDR1 is DFQATT and CDR2 is SNEGSKA (reference sequence).

The V call is TRBV7-9, the J call TRBJ1-1. Germline assignment: CDR1 SEHNR and CDR2 FQNEAQ (reference sequence). The CDR3 runs to 15 residues. The CDR3 sequence is CASSLGSGTNTEAFF.

The chain couples TRBV6-5 to TRBJ1-6. Germline values: CDR1 MNHEY, CDR2 SVGAGI. CDR3 length: 14 amino acids. The CDR3: CASSPTDSNSPLHF.

The rearrangement joins TRBV15 to TRBJ1-5; TCRdb proposes TRBD1, but this gene call is untestable without DNA. Per germline, CDR1 LNHNV and CDR2 YYDKDF (reference sequence). This CDR3 has 15 amino acids. CDR3 sequence: CATSRDRGSNQPQHF.

V is TRBV20-1 and J is TRBJ2-7. Germline V gene data show CDR1 as DFQATT and CDR2 as SNEGSKA (reference sequence). The CDR3 extends over 13 amino acids. CDR3 amino acids: CSARGTVVYEQYF.

The V and J genes are TRBV2 and TRBJ1-2; TCRdb calls TRBD1, which cannot be checked without DNA. There are 13 residues in the CDR3. Germline CDR1 SNHLY, CDR2 FYNNEI. The CDR3 loop reads CASSAGGANGYTF.

The gene calls are TRBV11-2 and TRBJ1-1; checking the TCRdb D call of TRBD1 is not possible without DNA. Germline loops: CDR1 SGHAT, CDR2 FQNNGV. CDR3 length equals 13 residues. The CDR3 reads CASTVTVSTEAFF.

V and J are TRBV6-4 and TRBJ2-1; the D call from TCRdb, TRBD1, cannot be confirmed without DNA. CDR1 and CDR2 (germline): MRHNA, SNTAGT. The CDR3 sequence is 15 residues long. Here the CDR3 reads CASSEVGDSVDEQFF.

The gene calls are TRBV6-5 and TRBJ2-2. Germline assignment: CDR1 MNHEY and CDR2 SVGAGI. The CDR3 sequence is 13 residues long. CDR3 loop: CASWQVNTGELFF.

The V gene is TRBV12-3 or TRBV12-4, the J gene TRBJ2-3; lacking DNA, the TRBD2 call made by TCRdb goes unchecked. The CDR3 is 12 amino acids. The CDR3 sequence is CAILQRGATQYF.

The CDR3 reads CASSQVGTDYEQYF. The chain joins TRBV4-1 to TRBJ2-7; TCRdb outputs TRBD1, but without DNA this stays unchecked. This CDR3 is 14 amino acids long. Germline V gives CDR1 MGHRA, CDR2 YSYEKL.

The CDR3 loop is CASSLRDRAFEETQYF. The gene calls are TRBV12-3 or TRBV12-4 and TRBJ2-5; there is no DNA to check the TCRdb D call of TRBD1. The CDR3 totals 16 residues.

The chain recombines TRBV24-1 with TRBJ2-1. The CDR3 has 14 amino acids. Germline V CDR1 and CDR2: KGHDR, SFDVKD. CDR3 in amino acids: CATARTPTNNEQFF.

This rearrangement joins TRBV7-2 to TRBJ1-3; the D call of TRBD1 rests on TCRdb alone, since no DNA is present to check it. Germline V gene data show CDR1 as SGHTA and CDR2 as FQGNSA. The CDR3 contains 15 residues. The CDR3: CASSLEGTLVDTIYF.

The V and J genes are TRBV19 and TRBJ1-5. The CDR3 is 12 amino acids. The V gene's germline CDR1 is LNHDA and CDR2 SQIVND (reference sequence). The CDR3 reads CASNGRDRPQHF.

This chain connects TRBV12-5 to TRBJ1-5; TCRdb designates TRBD1, a call that cannot be tested without DNA. Germline assignment: CDR1 LGHNT and CDR2 FRNRAP. The CDR3 covers 16 residues. CDR3: CASLDREGYSNQPQHF. Full variable domain (rest looked up from reference TRBV12-5 and TRBJ1-5): DARVTQTPRHKVTEMGQEVTMRCQPILGHNTVFWYRQTMMQGLELLAYFRNRAPLDDSGMPKDRFSAEMPDATLATLKIQPSEPRDSAVYFCASLDREGYSNQPQHFGDGTRLSIL.

The J gene is TRBJ2-3, the V gene TRBV10-1; absent DNA, TCRdb's TRBD1 call cannot be checked. Germline lookup yields CDR1 WNHNN and CDR2 SYGVQD (reference sequence). The CDR3 runs to 14 residues. The CDR3 is CASSGGQGGDTQYF.

V gene TRBV9 combines with J gene TRBJ2-7; TCRdb proposes TRBD2, but this gene call is untestable without DNA. The CDR3 runs 15 residues. Germline CDR1 is SGDLS and CDR2 is YYNGEE. The CDR3 spells CASSVDSGVLYEQYF.